These 6 T cell receptor beta chains were all obtained from the same sample, sequenced in a study of T cell repertoires in cytomegalovirus infection. Each CDR3 protein is one row after TCRdb ran MiXCR on the reads. Of roughly 730,000 distinct CDR3 sequences listed, 33% were seen once; the top ten hold 18%. No antigen has been assigned to these receptors. Sequenced here: cultured PBMCs, sampled from culture after CMV antigen stimulation. These receptors all come from a human donor in good health (CMV status not recorded). Some clones in this sample may be carry-over from other donors' samples.

The chain carries TRBV11-2 and TRBJ2-1, with 13 bases matching TRBD2. Germline V gives CDR1 SGHAT, CDR2 FQNNGV. This CDR3 region has 18 residues. The junction had 10 bases not matched to a gene; V was cut back by 0 bases and J by 8 bases. CDR3 protein: CASSLDLRTSGSVDEQFF. As DNA, the CDR3 is TGTGCCAGCAGCTTAGATCTGCGGACTAGCGGGAGCGTCGATGAGCAGTTCTTC.

The chain recombines TRBV28 with TRBJ1-2; the D is unclear. The CDR3 covers 13 residues. The ends were cut back, 3 bases at V and 2 bases at J, with 7 bases in the middle. In germline, CDR1 is MDHEN, CDR2 SYDVKM. CDR3 coding DNA: TGTGCCAGCAGTTTTGGGCCGAACTATGGCTACACCTTC. Translated: CASSFGPNYGYTF.

The chain combines TRBV19 with TRBJ2-6; 10 bases fit TRBD2. V lost 5 bases and J lost 2; bases outside the gene matches: 18. CDR1 and CDR2 (germline): LNHDA, SQIVND (reference sequence). The CDR3 consists of 21 residues. Here the CDR3 reads CASSVRDTKLAGLTGANVLTF. As DNA, the CDR3 is TGTGCCAGTAGTGTACGAGACACAAAACTAGCGGGGTTAACTGGGGCCAACGTCCTGACTTTC. Supplemented by reference TRBV19 and TRBJ2-6, the full variable domain reads DGGITQSPKYLFRKEGQNVTLSCEQNLNHDAMYWYRQDPGQGLRLIYYSQIVNDFQKGDIAEGYSVSREKKESFPLTVTSAQKNPTAFYLCASSVRDTKLAGLTGANVLTFGAGSRLTVL.

The chain combines TRBV5-5 with TRBJ2-4, with D possibly TRBD1 on 7 matching bases. The germline V and J ends were trimmed by 2 bases and 8 bases, with 14 bases remaining between them. Germline-derived CDR1 and CDR2 are SGHKS and YYEKEE (reference sequence). The CDR3 length is 14 residues. CDR3 amino acids: CASSFLTGEDIQYF. CDR3 coding DNA: TGTGCCAGCAGCTTCCTAACAGGGGAGGACATTCAGTACTTC.

This clonotype occurred many times. This chain's CDR3 is CASSPRNYGYTF. The CDR3, as DNA: TGTGCCAGCAGTCCCAGAAACTATGGCTACACCTTC. The rearrangement joins TRBV7-2 to TRBJ1-2; D unresolved. Germline loops: CDR1 SGHTA, CDR2 FQGNSA. The CDR3 runs 12 residues. The ends were cut back, 6 bases at V and 2 bases at J, with 7 bases in the middle.

This rearrangement joins TRBV11-2 to TRBJ1-2; D is perhaps TRBD1 (5 bases). V shed 5 bases and J shed 2 bases, with 18 bases lying between them. This CDR3 is built from 16 residues. Germline CDR1 and CDR2: SGHAT and FQNNGV. CDR3 region: CASSPSPRGRNYGYTF. CDR3 nucleotide sequence: TGTGCCAGCAGCCCCTCCCCTAGGGGTCGGAACTATGGCTACACCTTC.